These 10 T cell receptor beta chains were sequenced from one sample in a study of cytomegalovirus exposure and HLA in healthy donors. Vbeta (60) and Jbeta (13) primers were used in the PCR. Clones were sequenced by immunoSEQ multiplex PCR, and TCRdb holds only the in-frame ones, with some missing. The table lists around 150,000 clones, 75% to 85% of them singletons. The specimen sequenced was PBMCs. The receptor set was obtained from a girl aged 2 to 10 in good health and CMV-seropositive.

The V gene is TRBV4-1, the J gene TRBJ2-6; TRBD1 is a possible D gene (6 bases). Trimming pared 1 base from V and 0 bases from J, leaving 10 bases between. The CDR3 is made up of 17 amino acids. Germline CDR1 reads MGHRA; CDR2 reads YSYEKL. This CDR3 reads CASSQGQAFSGANVLTF. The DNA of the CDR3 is TGCGCCAGCAGCCAAGGACAGGCCTTCTCTGGGGCCAACGTCCTGACTTTC.

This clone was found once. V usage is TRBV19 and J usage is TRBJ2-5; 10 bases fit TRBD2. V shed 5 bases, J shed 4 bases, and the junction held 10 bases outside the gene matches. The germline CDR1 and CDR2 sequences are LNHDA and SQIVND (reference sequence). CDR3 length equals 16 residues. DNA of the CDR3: TGTGCCAGTAGTCCACTTAGCGGGGGGATCGGAGAGACCCAGTACTTC. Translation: CASSPLSGGIGETQYF.

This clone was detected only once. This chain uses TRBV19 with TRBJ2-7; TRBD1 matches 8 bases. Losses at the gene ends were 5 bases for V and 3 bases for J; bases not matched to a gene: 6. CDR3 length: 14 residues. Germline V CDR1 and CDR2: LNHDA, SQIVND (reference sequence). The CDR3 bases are TGTGCCAGTAGTTCCGGGACAGGCTTCTACGAGCAGTACTTC. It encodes CASSSGTGFYEQYF.

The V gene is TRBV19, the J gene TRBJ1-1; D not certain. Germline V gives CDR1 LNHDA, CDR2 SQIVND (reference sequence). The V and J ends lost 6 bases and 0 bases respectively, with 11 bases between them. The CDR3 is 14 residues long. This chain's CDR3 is CASSPLTVNTEAFF. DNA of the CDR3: TGTGCCAGTAGCCCCCTCACGGTGAACACTGAAGCTTTCTTT.

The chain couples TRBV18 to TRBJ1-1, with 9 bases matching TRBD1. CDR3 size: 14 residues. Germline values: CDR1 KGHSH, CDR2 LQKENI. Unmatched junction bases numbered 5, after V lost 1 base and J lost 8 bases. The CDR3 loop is CASSPRDRDTEAFF. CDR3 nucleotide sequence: TGTGCCAGCTCACCACGGGACAGGGATACAGAAGCTTTCTTT.

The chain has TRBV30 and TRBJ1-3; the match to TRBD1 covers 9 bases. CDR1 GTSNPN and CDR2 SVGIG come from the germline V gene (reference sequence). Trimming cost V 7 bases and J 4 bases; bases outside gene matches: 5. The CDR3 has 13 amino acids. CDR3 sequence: CASGQGTGNTIYF. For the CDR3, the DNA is TGTGCCTCTGGACAGGGGACAGGAAACACCATATATTTT.

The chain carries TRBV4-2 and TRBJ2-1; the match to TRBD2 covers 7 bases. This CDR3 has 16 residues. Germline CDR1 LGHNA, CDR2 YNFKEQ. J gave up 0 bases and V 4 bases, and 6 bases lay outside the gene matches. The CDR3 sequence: CASSPSGAYSYNEQFF. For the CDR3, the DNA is TGTGCCAGCAGCCCGAGCGGGGCCTACTCCTACAATGAGCAGTTCTTC.

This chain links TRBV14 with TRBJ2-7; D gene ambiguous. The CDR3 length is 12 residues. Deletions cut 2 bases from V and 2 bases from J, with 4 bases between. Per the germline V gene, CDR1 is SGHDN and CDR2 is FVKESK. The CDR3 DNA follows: TGTGCCAGCAGCCAATCTCCCTACGAGCAGTACTTC. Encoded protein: CASSQSPYEQYF.

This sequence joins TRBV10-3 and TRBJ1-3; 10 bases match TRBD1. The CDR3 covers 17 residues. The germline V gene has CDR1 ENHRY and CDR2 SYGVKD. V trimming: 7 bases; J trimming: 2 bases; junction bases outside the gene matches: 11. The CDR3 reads CAITKIRQGAAGNTIYF. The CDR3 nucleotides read TGTGCCATCACCAAGATCCGACAGGGGGCAGCTGGAAACACCATATATTTT.

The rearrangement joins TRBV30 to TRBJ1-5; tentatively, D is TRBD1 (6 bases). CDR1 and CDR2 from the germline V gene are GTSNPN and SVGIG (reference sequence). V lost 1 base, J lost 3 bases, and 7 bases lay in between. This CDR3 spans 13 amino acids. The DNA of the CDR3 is TGTGCCTGGAGTGGGACAGACAATCAGCCCCAGCATTTT. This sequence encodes CAWSGTDNQPQHF.